The 28 T cell receptor beta chains below all came from one sample that was sequenced in a study of cytomegalovirus exposure and HLA in healthy donors. Sequencing was performed with immunoSEQ multiplex PCR; in TCRdb, only in-frame clones are kept and a portion is missing. Among under 200,000 clones, 80% to 85% were seen once, and the ten largest hold over 0.95%. The sequencing sample was made of PBMCs. The receptors were sampled from a woman aged 25-40 years in good health and CMV-seronegative.

V and J are TRBV9 and TRBJ2-7, with D unclear. Germline V lookup: CDR1 SGDLS, CDR2 YYNGEE. V was shortened by 0 bases and J by 2 bases, with 9 bases between the two germline ends. The CDR3 spans 14 residues. CDR3 in DNA: TGTGCCAGCAGCGTAGCTAATCCCCCCTACGAGCAGTACTTC. The encoded protein is CASSVANPPYEQYF.

The V and J genes are TRBV6-5 and TRBJ2-6; TRBD1 agrees at 11 bases. The CDR3 consists of 16 residues. CDR1 and CDR2 (germline): MNHEY, SVGAGI. V shed 4 bases, J shed 2 bases, and the junction held 1 base outside the gene matches. The CDR3 protein is CASSWTGGTGANVLTF. The DNA for the CDR3 is TGTGCCAGCAGTTGGACAGGGGGCACTGGGGCCAACGTCCTGACTTTC.

The CDR3 DNA follows: TGTGCCAGTAGTACAGGGTTGGAGACCCAGTACTTC. Amino acid sequence: CASSTGLETQYF. This chain connects TRBV19 to TRBJ2-5; maybe TRBD1 (5 bases). This CDR3 region has 12 residues. Trimming removed 4 bases at V and 5 bases at J, with 8 bases between. The V gene's germline CDR1 is LNHDA and CDR2 SQIVND (reference sequence).

The chain recombines TRBV19 with TRBJ2-1; 10 nucleotides agree with TRBD2. Germline V lookup: CDR1 LNHDA, CDR2 SQIVND (reference sequence). After removal of 6 bases from V and 2 bases from J, the junction contained 7 bases not matched to a gene. CDR3 length: 16 residues. The CDR3 bases are TGTGCCAGTAGACTTGCAGCGGGAGGGACCTACAATGAGCAGTTCTTC. Amino acid sequence: CASRLAAGGTYNEQFF.

The chain has TRBV18 and TRBJ1-5; D is undetermined. The germline V and J ends were trimmed by 1 base and 5 bases, with 6 bases remaining between them. Germline CDR1 reads KGHSH; CDR2 reads LQKENI. The CDR3 consists of 13 residues. The CDR3 bases are TGTGCCAGCTCACCACTTCCCGATCAGCCCCAGCATTTT. As protein: CASSPLPDQPQHF.

This chain uses TRBV15 with TRBJ1-5, with 7 bases matching TRBD1. Germline CDR1 reads LNHNV; CDR2 reads YYDKDF (reference sequence). The ends lost 8 bases at V and 0 bases at J; junction bases unmatched: 13. The CDR3 spans 17 residues. In nucleotides, the CDR3 is TGTGCCACCGCTGGGATTAACAGGGGAGGTAGCAATCAGCCCCAGCATTTT. Its translation: CATAGINRGGSNQPQHF.

This clone was seen only once. This chain connects TRBV6-1 to TRBJ2-3, with 10 nucleotides matching TRBD1. V trimming: 6 bases; J trimming: 6 bases; junction bases outside the gene matches: 9. Looked up from germline, CDR1 is MNHNS and CDR2 is SASEGT. The CDR3 runs 15 residues. CDR3 nucleotides: TGTGCCAGCAGGGTGACAGGGGGCTTATCGGATACGCAGTATTTT. Translating it yields CASRVTGGLSDTQYF.

V is TRBV9 and J is TRBJ2-3; tentative D call: TRBD2 (6 bases). V lost 0 bases and J 1 base, leaving 21 bases between the germline ends. Germline V CDR1 and CDR2: SGDLS, YYNGEE. The CDR3 has 19 amino acids. This CDR3 is CASSVVSARRDGGTDTQYF. The DNA for the CDR3 is TGTGCCAGCAGCGTAGTTTCAGCCCGGCGGGACGGTGGCACAGATACGCAGTATTTT.

The chain carries TRBV25-1 and TRBJ2-2; 9 bases are shared with TRBD1. Germline V gene sequence: CDR1 MGHDK, CDR2 SYGVNS. J gave up 4 bases and V 6 bases, and 9 bases lay outside the gene matches. This CDR3 is 16 amino acids long. This CDR3 is CASSSIETGGTGELFF. CDR3 nucleotide sequence: TGTGCCAGCAGCTCCATTGAGACAGGGGGCACCGGGGAGCTGTTTTTT.

The V gene is TRBV19, the J gene TRBJ1-5; a weak D match, TRBD1 (6 bases). CDR3 length equals 13 residues. Germline assignment: CDR1 LNHDA and CDR2 SQIVND (reference sequence). With 7 bases removed from V and 7 bases from J, the gap between germline ends came to 14 bases. CDR3 loop: CASTRGHRQPQHF. The CDR3 DNA follows: TGTGCCAGTACCCGGGGACATAGGCAGCCCCAGCATTTT.

This chain joins TRBV28 and TRBJ1-2; TRBD1 agrees at 9 bases. Per the germline V gene, CDR1 is MDHEN and CDR2 is SYDVKM. The CDR3 has 14 amino acids. Unmatched junction bases numbered 7, after V lost 6 bases and J lost 5 bases. CDR3 loop: CASRRLDRGYGYTF. CDR3 in DNA: TGTGCCAGCAGGCGATTGGACAGGGGTTATGGCTACACCTTC.

The table lists this clone with a few counts. V is TRBV7-3 and J is TRBJ2-1; TRBD2 might be the D (6 bases). Trimming took off 4 bases at V and 0 bases at J, with 13 bases between the two ends. CDR1 and CDR2 (germline): SGHTA, FQGTGA. There are 16 residues in the CDR3. The CDR3 nucleotides read TGTGCCAGCAGCTCCGGGGGTGGCAGCTCCTACAATGAGCAGTTCTTC. Encoded protein: CASSSGGGSSYNEQFF. The complete variable domain, with remaining parts taken from reference TRBV7-3 and TRBJ2-1, reads GAGVSQTPSNKVTEKGKYVELRCDPISGHTALYWYRQSLGQGPEFLIYFQGTGAADDSGLPNDRFFAVRPEGSVSTLKIQRTERGDSAVYLCASSSGGGSSYNEQFFGPGTRLTVL.

V and J are TRBV28 and TRBJ1-6, with TRBD1 identical over 8 bases. Germline-derived CDR1 and CDR2 are MDHEN and SYDVKM. V lost 6 bases to trimming and J lost 9 bases; unmatched junction nucleotides: 7. The CDR3 length is 14 residues. CDR3 residues: CASRTDRVGSPLHF. CDR3 in DNA: TGTGCCAGCAGGACGGACAGGGTTGGTTCACCCCTCCACTTT.

This chain uses TRBV27 with TRBJ2-7; D uncertain. CDR1 is MNHEY, CDR2 SMNVEV, per germline (reference sequence). Trimming pared 4 bases from V and 7 bases from J, leaving 17 bases between. The CDR3 runs 14 residues. The CDR3 nucleotides read TGTGCCAGCAGTTCCTCGTCACACTCGCGGGAGCAGTACTTC. It translates to CASSSSSHSREQYF.

The V call is TRBV2, the J call TRBJ2-1; D remains unclear. The CDR3 runs to 15 residues. V shed 5 bases and J shed 2 bases, with 13 bases lying between them. Germline assignment: CDR1 SNHLY and CDR2 FYNNEI. This CDR3 reads CASSYLTPAYNEQFF. Written as DNA, the CDR3 is TGTGCCAGCAGTTACCTAACCCCGGCCTACAATGAGCAGTTCTTC.

V is TRBV2 and J is TRBJ2-1; D is unresolved. Germline-derived CDR1 and CDR2 are SNHLY and FYNNEI. V lost 4 bases and J 12 bases, leaving 13 bases between the germline ends. CDR3 length: 12 amino acids. The CDR3 DNA sequence: TGTGCCAGCAGTGGTTTGGGTCCAGGGCAGTTCTTC. It is translated as CASSGLGPGQFF.

The V gene is TRBV5-4, the J gene TRBJ2-1; TRBD2 aligns across 10 bases. J gave up 9 bases and V 1 base, and 13 bases lay outside the gene matches. CDR1 and CDR2 (germline): SGHNT, YYREEE (reference sequence). The CDR3 has 17 amino acids. The CDR3 region is CASSLHYLAGVPGEQFF. The CDR3 DNA is TGTGCCAGCAGCTTGCATTATCTAGCGGGGGTCCCGGGTGAGCAGTTCTTC. The full variable domain, with the rest looked up from reference TRBV5-4 and TRBJ2-1, is ETGVTQSPTHLIKTRGQQVTLRCSSQSGHNTVSWYQQALGQGPQFIFQYYREEENGRGNFPPRFSGLQFPNYSSELNVNALELDDSALYLCASSLHYLAGVPGEQFFGPGTRLTVL.

To note about this clone: Within the sample, other DNA sequences also encode this same CDR3. The rearrangement uses TRBV6-1 and TRBJ2-7; D gene uncertain. Germline V gene sequence: CDR1 MNHNS, CDR2 SASEGT. The germline V and J ends were trimmed by 5 bases and 3 bases, with 8 bases remaining between them. The CDR3 spans 12 residues. Written as DNA, the CDR3 is TGTGCCAGCAGTCCTTCAGGCTACGAGCAGTACTTC. Translated: CASSPSGYEQYF.

The V call is TRBV6-5, the J call TRBJ1-2; a possible D gene is TRBD1 (5 bases). V was cut by 2 bases and J by 8 bases, with 15 bases left in between. There are 14 residues in the CDR3. Germline values: CDR1 MNHEY, CDR2 SVGAGI. CDR3 loop: CASSYDLGGDGYTF. Written as DNA, the CDR3 is TGTGCCAGCAGTTACGACCTCGGAGGGGACGGCTACACCTTC.

The V gene is TRBV5-1, the J gene TRBJ1-2; 9 nucleotides align to TRBD1. J was trimmed by 3 bases and V by 3 bases; bases with no gene match: 6. The CDR3 is made up of 15 amino acids. Germline V gene data show CDR1 as SGHRS and CDR2 as YFSETQ. CDR3: CASSSSGQGHYGYTF. The CDR3 coding sequence is TGCGCCAGCAGCTCCTCGGGACAGGGCCACTATGGCTACACCTTC. The full variable domain, in which reference TRBV5-1 and TRBJ1-2 provide the parts outside the CDR3, is KAGVTQTPRYLIKTRGQQVTLSCSPISGHRSVSWYQQTPGQGLQFLFEYFSETQRNKGNFPGRFSGRQFSNSRSEMNVSTLELGDSALYLCASSSSGQGHYGYTFGSGTRLTVV.

The chain links TRBV18 to TRBJ1-2; D gene unclear. The CDR3 has 13 amino acids. The V end was cut by 2 bases, the J end by 7 bases, with 11 bases between. CDR1 is KGHSH, CDR2 LQKENI, per germline. CDR3 residues: CASSPVEKGGYTF. DNA of the CDR3: TGTGCCAGCTCACCAGTGGAGAAAGGTGGCTACACCTTC. Full variable domain (missing parts from reference TRBV18 and TRBJ1-2): NAGVMQNPRHLVRRRGQEARLRCSPMKGHSHVYWYRQLPEEGLKFMVYLQKENIIDESGMPKERFSAEFPKEGPSILRIQQVVRGDSAAYFCASSPVEKGGYTFGSGTRLTVV.

This chain links TRBV28 with TRBJ1-5; 7 bases agree with TRBD1. The ends lost 4 bases at V and 4 bases at J; junction bases unmatched: 7. The CDR3 spans 15 residues. CDR1 MDHEN and CDR2 SYDVKM come from the germline V gene. For the CDR3, the DNA is TGTGCCAGCAGTTACGCCCCGACAGGGAATCAGCCCCAGCATTTT. This codes for CASSYAPTGNQPQHF.

This rearrangement joins TRBV27 to TRBJ1-2; possibly TRBD1 for D (5 bases). The germline V gene has CDR1 MNHEY and CDR2 SMNVEV (reference sequence). This CDR3 contains 15 residues. V was shortened by 3 bases and J by 4 bases, with 15 bases between the two germline ends. CDR3 amino acids: CASSLSGRQGYGYTF. The CDR3 region has the DNA TGTGCCAGCAGTTTGAGCGGGCGGCAGGGCTATGGCTACACCTTC.

The genes are TRBV21-1 and TRBJ2-3; the table's D call of TRBD2 was not tested on the DNA. TRBV21-1 is shown as a pseudogene. The CDR3 sequence is 16 residues long. The CDR3 nucleotides read TGTGCCAGCAGCAAAGGCGGAGGGATTCGGAAAGATACGCAGTATTTT. It codes for CASSKGGGIRKDTQYF.

The chain links TRBV6-5 to TRBJ1-2, with D possibly being TRBD1 (6 bases). V lost 6 bases and J 8 bases, leaving 19 bases between the germline ends. The CDR3 is 14 residues long. Germline CDR1 MNHEY, CDR2 SVGAGI. The CDR3: CASSPLGGFRGYTF. The CDR3 nucleotides read TGTGCCAGCAGCCCCCTAGGGGGATTTCGCGGCTACACCTTC.

The J gene is TRBJ1-5, the V gene TRBV5-4, with D possibly being TRBD1 (5 bases). V was cut by 1 base and J by 7 bases, with 12 bases left in between. The CDR3 totals 14 residues. Germline V lookup: CDR1 SGHNT, CDR2 YYREEE (reference sequence). The DNA of the CDR3 is TGTGCCAGCAGCTTGCGGGGGGAAGGCCAGCCCCAGCATTTT. This sequence encodes CASSLRGEGQPQHF.

The chain carries TRBV2 and TRBJ1-5; D perhaps matches TRBD1 (6 bases). Per germline, CDR1 SNHLY and CDR2 FYNNEI. V dropped 5 bases and J dropped 1 base, with 12 bases sitting between them. CDR3 length: 15 residues. This chain's CDR3 is CASSFETGSNQPQHF. CDR3 bases: TGTGCCAGCAGTTTTGAAACAGGGAGCAATCAGCCCCAGCATTTT. Looking up the rest from reference TRBV2 and TRBJ1-5 gives the full variable domain: EPEVTQTPSHQVTQMGQEVILRCVPISNHLYFYWYRQILGQKVEFLVSFYNNEISEKSEIFDDQFSVERPDGSNFTLKIRSTKLEDSAMYFCASSFETGSNQPQHFGDGTRLSIL.

This chain uses TRBV10-3 with TRBJ1-1; TRBD1 matches at 7 bases. The CDR3 is 15 amino acids. The V gene end was trimmed by 6 bases and the J gene end by 2 bases; junction bases not matched to a gene: 9. Looked up from germline, CDR1 is ENHRY and CDR2 is SYGVKD. CDR3 region: CAIRTGQSINTEAFF. The CDR3 DNA follows: TGTGCCATCAGGACGGGACAGAGTATTAACACTGAAGCTTTCTTT.